The entry that follows covers one TCR beta chain sequence. Using immunoSEQ multiplex PCR, the repertoire was profiled, and TCRdb retains in-frame clones only, with some absent. The repertoire includes around 21,000 clones, over 70% of them detected once, and about 4.3% sits in the top ten. The data originate from a study of STAT5B mutations in CD4+ large granular lymphocyte leukemia. This sequence was found in a human donor in good health. The sample taken for sequencing was CD4+ T cells from blood buffy coats.

CDR3 coding DNA: TGTGCCAGCTTCCCGGGACAGGGAAGGTACCGTGAGCAGTTCTTC. It is translated as CASFPGQGRYREQFF. This chain joins TRBV27 and TRBJ2-1, with 9 bases that match TRBD1. Unmatched junction bases numbered 14, after V lost 8 bases and J lost 9 bases. Germline V gives CDR1 MNHEY, CDR2 SMNVEV (reference sequence). There are 15 residues in the CDR3.